The 20 T cell receptor beta chains presented below share a single source sample, sequenced in a study of blood T cell repertoires in COVID-19. Sequencing was performed with immunoSEQ multiplex PCR; in TCRdb, only in-frame clones are kept and a portion is missing. Altogether hundreds of thousands of clones are present, around nine tenths being singletons, with the ten largest covering around 11%. The sample consisted of peripheral blood. The receptors originated from a woman in her thirties with COVID-19, enrolled during active disease.

CDR3 region: CATSEGGSRDQPQHF. DNA for the CDR3: TGTGCCACCAGTGAGGGGGGTTCCCGGGATCAGCCCCAGCATTTT. The V gene is TRBV24-1, the J gene TRBJ1-5; weak D call: TRBD1 (5 bases). Between the trimmed V and J ends, which lost 4 bases and 5 bases, there was a span of 14 bases. The V gene's germline CDR1 is KGHDR and CDR2 SFDVKD. There are 15 residues in the CDR3.

The chain uses TRBV19 and TRBJ1-5; maybe TRBD1 (6 bases). The CDR3 is made up of 15 amino acids. Between the trimmed V and J ends, which lost 3 bases and 2 bases, there was a span of 11 bases. Per germline, CDR1 LNHDA and CDR2 SQIVND (reference sequence). CDR3 coding DNA: TGTGCCAGTAGTATCGGGGGGCTCGGCAATCAGCCCCAGCATTTT. It is translated as CASSIGGLGNQPQHF. The whole variable domain, filled in from reference TRBV19 and TRBJ1-5, reads DGGITQSPKYLFRKEGQNVTLSCEQNLNHDAMYWYRQDPGQGLRLIYYSQIVNDFQKGDIAEGYSVSREKKESFPLTVTSAQKNPTAFYLCASSIGGLGNQPQHFGDGTRLSIL.

This chain joins TRBV27 and TRBJ1-1; D is ambiguous. With 2 bases removed from V and 10 bases from J, the gap between germline ends came to 14 bases. This CDR3 has 13 residues. Germline assignment: CDR1 MNHEY and CDR2 SMNVEV (reference sequence). The CDR3 DNA reads TGTGCCAGCAGTTTACGGGGAGCCCGCGGAGCTTTCTTT. Protein product: CASSLRGARGAFF.

The count of this clone is one. This chain's CDR3 is CASCRDSIVVGYTF. The CDR3 DNA sequence: TGTGCCAGTTGCCGGGACTCTATAGTGGTCGGCTACACCTTC. The chain couples TRBV19 to TRBJ1-2; perhaps TRBD1 as D (5 bases). V lost 8 bases, J lost 8 bases, and 21 bases lay in between. The CDR3 loop spans 14 amino acids. Germline V gene lookup returns CDR1 LNHDA and CDR2 SQIVND (reference sequence).

As to this clone: One junction end does not reproduce the germline sequence, and a read error may be involved. The chain recombines TRBV15 with TRBJ2-5, with D possibly TRBD2 on 5 matching bases. Germline V gives CDR1 LNHNV, CDR2 YYDKDF (reference sequence). This CDR3 is built from 14 residues. As DNA, the CDR3 is TGTGCCACCAGCAGAGACCGGGCCGGGAAAACGGAAAACTTC. Protein sequence: CATSRDRAGKTENF.

This chain joins TRBV11-3 and TRBJ2-1; 8 nucleotides line up with TRBD2. The CDR3 contains 15 residues. The trim removed 5 bases at V and 0 bases at J, leaving 3 bases unmatched. CDR1 SGHNT and CDR2 YENEEA come from the germline V gene. CDR3 residues: CASSPRGGSYNEQFF. The CDR3, as DNA: TGTGCCAGCAGCCCCCGGGGGGGCTCCTACAATGAGCAGTTCTTC.

The CDR3 bases are TGTGCCAGCATTGGTCTGGGGAGGCGTGAGACCCAGTACTTC. It codes for CASIGLGRRETQYF. The chain employs TRBV6-6 and TRBJ2-5; a possible D gene is TRBD2 (6 bases). This CDR3 is 14 amino acids long. Looked up from germline, CDR1 is MNHNY and CDR2 is SVGAGI (reference sequence). V was shortened by 7 bases and J by 5 bases, with 17 bases between the two germline ends.

The chain has TRBV6-5 and TRBJ2-5; TRBD1 aligns across 10 bases. The CDR3 spans 16 residues. The germline CDR1 and CDR2 sequences are MNHEY and SVGAGI. The V and J ends lost 0 bases and 5 bases, in that order; junction bases with no gene match: 6. The CDR3 DNA follows: TGTGCCAGCAGTTACTCAGGGACAGGGGTTCGGGAGACCCAGTACTTC. It specifies CASSYSGTGVRETQYF.

The DNA of the CDR3 is TGTGCCAGCAGCAAGTCCCGGGACAGGGTTGGGAACACTGAAGCTTTCTTT. This encodes CASSKSRDRVGNTEAFF. The V and J genes are TRBV21-1 and TRBJ1-1; the table assigns TRBD1, which was not confirmed against the DNA. TRBV21-1 is deemed a pseudogene. CDR3 length: 17 amino acids.

In its sample, this clone was seen once. This chain joins TRBV6-4 and TRBJ2-3; 7 nucleotides line up with TRBD2. The CDR3 runs to 15 residues. V shed 4 bases, J shed 4 bases, and the junction held 8 bases outside the gene matches. CDR1 and CDR2 from the germline V gene are MRHNA and SNTAGT. As DNA, the CDR3 is TGTGCCAGCAGTGCCTTCTCCGGGAGGCCAGATACGCAGTATTTT. It is translated as CASSAFSGRPDTQYF.

V is TRBV29-1 and J is TRBJ2-1; 7 bases agree with TRBD1. The CDR3 consists of 13 residues. V shed 5 bases and J 8 bases; nucleotides not matched to a gene: 9. CDR1 is SQVTM, CDR2 ANQGSEA, per germline. The CDR3 nucleotides read TGCAGCGTTCGCGGGCAGGGGGTTGATGAGCAGTTCTTC. Its translation is CSVRGQGVDEQFF.

The J gene is TRBJ2-1, the V gene TRBV6-5, with 10 positions matching TRBD2. V was pared by 0 bases and J by 3 bases, with 2 bases of the junction left unmatched. Germline V gives CDR1 MNHEY, CDR2 SVGAGI. CDR3 length: 16 amino acids. The CDR3 coding sequence is TGTGCCAGCAGTTACTCAACTAGCGGGATCTACAATGAGCAGTTCTTC. Translated: CASSYSTSGIYNEQFF.

V gene TRBV5-5 combines with J gene TRBJ2-7; 7 nucleotides align to TRBD2. This CDR3 is 14 amino acids long. Germline CDR1 reads SGHKS; CDR2 reads YYEKEE (reference sequence). V was pared by 5 bases and J by 0 bases, with 5 bases of the junction left unmatched. Here the CDR3 DNA reads TGTGCCAGCAGACGGGACTACACCTCCTACGAGCAGTACTTC. Translated: CASRRDYTSYEQYF. The full variable domain, its missing parts supplied by reference TRBV5-5 and TRBJ2-7, is DAGVTQSPTHLIKTRGQQVTLRCSPISGHKSVSWYQQVLGQGPQFIFQYYEKEERGRGNFPDRFSARQFPNYSSELNVNALLLGDSALYLCASRRDYTSYEQYFGPGTRLTVT.

The V call is TRBV3-1 (or the pseudogene TRBV3-2), the J call TRBJ1-2, with TRBD1 identical over 9 bases. Per germline, CDR1 LGHDT and CDR2 YNNKEL (reference sequence). This CDR3 comprises 14 residues. With V trimmed by 3 bases and J by 12 bases, 11 bases remained unmatched. The CDR3 DNA is TGTGCCAGCAGCCAGGGACCGGGACAGGGATGGAACACCTTC. It codes for CASSQGPGQGWNTF.

This chain links TRBV5-1 with TRBJ2-7, with 7 bases identical to TRBD1. Germline CDR1 reads SGHRS; CDR2 reads YFSETQ. Trimming cost V 7 bases and J 0 bases; bases outside gene matches: 10. The CDR3 runs to 15 residues. The CDR3 spells CASSETGTNSYEQYF. The CDR3, as DNA: TGCGCCAGCTCAGAGACAGGGACAAACTCCTACGAGCAGTACTTC.

This sequence joins TRBV11-2 and TRBJ2-1; 7 bases fit TRBD2. With 4 bases clipped from V and 2 bases from J, the junction kept 8 bases outside the gene matches. Germline V gene sequence: CDR1 SGHAT, CDR2 FQNNGV. The CDR3 extends over 16 amino acids. The DNA for the CDR3 is TGTGCCAGCAGCTCCTTAGCGGGTGGCGCCTACAATGAGCAGTTCTTC. Translating it yields CASSSLAGGAYNEQFF.

This clone has a handful of counts. The chain joins TRBV3-1 (or the pseudogene TRBV3-2) to TRBJ1-2; D possibly corresponds to TRBD1 (6 bases). This CDR3 is 16 amino acids long. V dropped 4 bases and J dropped 4 bases, with 19 bases sitting between them. The germline V gene encodes CDR1 LGHDT and CDR2 YNNKEL (reference sequence). CDR3 DNA: TGTGCCAGCAGCCTCAGGTCGGACAGATCGGCCTATGGCTACACCTTC. This sequence encodes CASSLRSDRSAYGYTF.

CDR3 protein: CASSGGGTGNEKLFF. Here the CDR3 DNA reads TGTGCCAGCAGCGGTGGCGGGACAGGCAATGAAAAACTGTTTTTT. The chain carries TRBV11-2 and TRBJ1-4; 8 nucleotides line up with TRBD1. This CDR3 is built from 15 residues. Germline V gene lookup returns CDR1 SGHAT and CDR2 FQNNGV. V was clipped by 5 bases and J by 5 bases; unmatched bases: 7.

CDR3 sequence (DNA): TGTGCCAGCCACACCCCCGGGAGTGGTGCCAAAAACATTCAGTACTTC. Protein sequence: CASHTPGSGAKNIQYF. The chain uses TRBV2 and TRBJ2-4; weak D call: TRBD2 (6 bases). The CDR3 sequence is 16 residues long. Germline V lookup: CDR1 SNHLY, CDR2 FYNNEI. The ends were cut back, 8 bases at V and 1 base at J, with 18 bases in the middle.

The chain carries TRBV6-5 and TRBJ2-3; no definite D call. Trimming cost V 6 bases and J 5 bases, with 9 bases left between them. CDR3 length: 12 residues. Germline CDR1 reads MNHEY; CDR2 reads SVGAGI. CDR3 DNA: TGTGCCAGCAGGTCTCCCAGAGATACGCAGTATTTT. This gives the protein CASRSPRDTQYF.